This T cell receptor (beta chain) was obtained from a study of beta chain features in type 1 diabetes. Study details: Cell yields, age and gender were similar between patients and healthy donors.

This clone has a handful of counts. Antigen unknown. TCRB transcripts that were expressed got sequenced, as all of the isolated RNA had been reverse transcribed. Assay used: immunoSEQ multiplex PCR; TCRdb lists only in-frame clones, some missing. The sample contains 600,000 or so clones, 11% to 15% of which appear only once. V lost 4 bases and J lost 6; bases outside the gene matches: 9. Germline-derived CDR1 and CDR2 are SGHRS and YFSETQ. The CDR3 length is 15 residues. Notes on the study in general: When Type 1 diabetes patients were examined, their TCRB CDR3s proved moderately but significantly shorter in all four CD4+ subsets. Patients with type 1 diabetes showed fewer VDJ junction insertions and more deletions.

Central memory, naive, regulatory and stem cell-like memory CD4+ cells were sorted by CD45RO/CCR7/CD25/CD127/CD95/CD27. This receptor was identified in a man aged 18 to 29 with type 1 diabetes. What was sequenced was naive CD4+ T cells from blood. This chain links TRBV5-1 with TRBJ2-5; 10 nucleotides align to TRBD2. The DNA of the CDR3 is TGCGCCAGCAGCCTTGGGACTAGCGATTCTCAGACCCAGTACTTC. Translating gives CASSLGTSDSQTQYF. The variable domain in full, completed from reference TRBV5-1 and TRBJ2-5, reads KAGVTQTPRYLIKTRGQQVTLSCSPISGHRSVSWYQQTPGQGLQFLFEYFSETQRNKGNFPGRFSGRQFSNSRSEMNVSTLELGDSALYLCASSLGTSDSQTQYFGPGTRLLVL.